A selection of T cell receptor beta chains follows, all from one sample in a study of T cells in Graves' hyperthyroidism and ophthalmopathy. TCRdb ran MiXCR on the multiplex PCR reads and lists one entry per CDR3 protein. Of under 300,000 distinct CDR3 sequences in the sample, roughly 13% are singletons; the top ten hold roughly 7.7%. The sample was blood. Receptor source: a woman aged 40-49 years with Graves' hyperthyroidism. Both conserved end residues are part of each CDR3. A D gene is named only where the DNA matches it firmly. A row's size may be missing; if present it is once, few, many or a size class.

CDR3aa	CDR3nt	v_gene	d_gene	abundance	j_gene
CASSLNGPGGGELFF	TGTGCCAGCAGCCTAAACGGGCCGGGAGGTGGGGAGCTGTTTTTT	TRBV27	TRBD2	.	TRBJ2-2
CASSPGTILNNEQFF	TGCGCCAGCAGCCCCGGGACTATCTTGAACAATGAGCAGTTCTTC	TRBV5-1	TRBD2	many	TRBJ2-1
CASSLEDATNEKLFF	TGTGCCAGCAGTTTGGAGGATGCAACTAATGAAAAACTGTTTTTT	TRBV12-3/TRBV12-4	.	many	TRBJ1-4
CASSSRGQNIQYF	TGTGCCAGCAGCTCGAGGGGACAGAACATTCAGTACTTC	TRBV6-1	TRBD1	many	TRBJ2-4
CASSATGTSGLYEQYF	TGTGCCAGTAGTGCAACCGGGACTAGCGGCCTCTACGAGCAGTACTTC	TRBV19	TRBD2	few	TRBJ2-7
CASSSTVYIQYF	TGTGCCAGCAGCTCGACTGTATACATTCAGTACTTC	TRBV2	.	many	TRBJ2-4
CASKYSLNTGELFF	TGTGCCAGTAAATACAGCTTGAACACCGGGGAGCTGTTTTTT	TRBV19	.	few	TRBJ2-2
CASSSEDRGLGTEAFF	TGTGCCAGCAGCTCCGAGGACAGGGGTTTAGGGACTGAAGCTTTCTTT	TRBV7-3	TRBD1	few	TRBJ1-1
CASSAPNEQFF	TGTGCCAGCAGCGCCCCCAATGAGCAGTTCTTC	TRBV3-1	.	many	TRBJ2-1
CASSLGGRNYEQYF	TGTGCCAGCAGCTTAGGGGGCCGGAACTACGAGCAGTACTTC	TRBV7-2	.	few	TRBJ2-7
CASSLWRLAGDTGELFF	TGTGCCAGCAGCTTATGGAGACTAGCGGGAGACACCGGGGAGCTGTTTTTT	TRBV7-9	TRBD2	.	TRBJ2-2
CASSQGSWEGDTEAFF	TGTGCCAGCAGCCAAGGGAGTTGGGAGGGCGACACTGAAGCTTTCTTT	TRBV11-3	.	many	TRBJ1-1
CASSAAGQENTGELFF	TGTGCCAGCAGTGCTGCGGGACAGGAGAACACCGGGGAGCTGTTTTTT	TRBV6-2/TRBV6-3	TRBD1	.	TRBJ2-2
CASSRQSAGPRGEQFF	TGTGCCAGTAGCAGACAGTCTGCTGGCCCTCGGGGTGAGCAGTTCTTC	TRBV19	.	few	TRBJ2-1
CASSYIAGGLNEQFF	TGTGCCAGCAGTTACATTGCGGGAGGCTTGAATGAGCAGTTCTTC	TRBV6-5	TRBD2	many	TRBJ2-1
CATSEGLAEGETQYF	TGTGCCACCTCCGAGGGACTAGCGGAAGGAGAGACCCAGTACTTC	TRBV24-1	TRBD2	many	TRBJ2-5
CASSPRTSGHEQYF	TGTGCCAGCAGCCCCCGGACTAGCGGCCACGAGCAGTACTTC	TRBV4-2	TRBD2	many	TRBJ2-7
CASSPRGAGPYEQYF	TGTGCCAGCAGCCCCCGGGGAGCCGGCCCCTACGAGCAGTACTTC	TRBV7-9	.	many	TRBJ2-7
CATKPQGWARTEAFF	TGTGCCACGAAACCACAGGGTTGGGCTAGGACTGAAGCTTTCTTT	TRBV19	.	.	TRBJ1-1
CSVESRTRPYEQYF	TGCAGCGTTGAATCCAGGACACGGCCCTACGAGCAGTACTTC	TRBV29-1	.	many	TRBJ2-7
CASSVGTGGLETQYF	TGTGCCAGCAGCGTAGGGACAGGGGGTTTGGAGACCCAGTACTTC	TRBV9	TRBD1	many	TRBJ2-5
CSAGQTYEQYF	TGCAGCGCGGGACAGACCTACGAGCAGTACTTC	TRBV29-1	TRBD1	many	TRBJ2-7
CASSDRDRGQHEQYF	TGTGCCAGCAGCGACCGGGACAGGGGGCAGCACGAGCAGTACTTC	TRBV6-1	TRBD1	many	TRBJ2-7
CSARDPSGRLDEQYF	TGCAGTGCTAGAGATCCTAGCGGGAGGCTGGACGAGCAGTACTTC	TRBV20-1	TRBD2	.	TRBJ2-7
CASSFRVLPTEAFF	TGTGCCAGCAGCTTCCGGGTTCTTCCCACTGAAGCTTTCTTT	TRBV5-6	.	many	TRBJ1-1
CASSQGVKRFGYTF	TGTGCCAGCAGCCAAGGGGTGAAGAGGTTTGGCTACACCTTC	TRBV3-1	.	many	TRBJ1-2
CASGPVGGNEQFF	TGTGCTAGTGGTCCAGTCGGGGGTAATGAGCAGTTCTTC	TRBV12-5	.	many	TRBJ2-1
CASSGLGDTEAFF	TGTGCCAGCAGTGGCCTAGGGGACACTGAAGCTTTCTTT	TRBV6-1	.	many	TRBJ1-1
CSARDIQETQYF	TGCAGTGCACGGGACATCCAAGAGACCCAGTACTTC	TRBV20-1	.	many	TRBJ2-5
CASSPPAGGETQYF	TGTGCCAGCAGTCCCCCAGCGGGCGGGGAGACCCAGTACTTC	TRBV2	.	few	TRBJ2-5